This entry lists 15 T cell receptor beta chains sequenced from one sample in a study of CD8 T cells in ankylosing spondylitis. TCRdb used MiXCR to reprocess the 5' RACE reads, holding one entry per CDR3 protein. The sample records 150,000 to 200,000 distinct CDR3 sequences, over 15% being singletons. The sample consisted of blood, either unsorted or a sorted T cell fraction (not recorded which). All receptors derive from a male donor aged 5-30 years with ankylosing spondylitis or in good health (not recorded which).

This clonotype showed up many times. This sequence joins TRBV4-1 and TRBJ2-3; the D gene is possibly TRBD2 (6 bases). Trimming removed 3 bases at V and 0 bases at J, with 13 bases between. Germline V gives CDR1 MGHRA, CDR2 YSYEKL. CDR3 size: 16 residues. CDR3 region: CASSHGRGASTDTQYF. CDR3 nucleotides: TGCGCCAGCAGCCATGGCCGCGGGGCGAGCACAGATACGCAGTATTTT.

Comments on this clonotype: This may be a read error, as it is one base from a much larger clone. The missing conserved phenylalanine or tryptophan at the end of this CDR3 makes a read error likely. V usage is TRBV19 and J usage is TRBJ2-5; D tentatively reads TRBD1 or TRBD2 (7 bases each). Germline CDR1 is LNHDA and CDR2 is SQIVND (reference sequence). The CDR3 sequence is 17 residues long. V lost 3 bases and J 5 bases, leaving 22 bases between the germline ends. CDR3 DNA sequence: TGTGCCAGTAGTATTTTTCTCGGGGGGACAGTCGGCGAGACCCAGTACTAC. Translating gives CASSIFLGGTVGETQYY.

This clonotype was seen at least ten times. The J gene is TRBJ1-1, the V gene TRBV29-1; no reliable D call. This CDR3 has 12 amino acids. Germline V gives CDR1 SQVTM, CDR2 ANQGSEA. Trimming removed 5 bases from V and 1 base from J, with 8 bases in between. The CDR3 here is CSVRTGNTEAFF. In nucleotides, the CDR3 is TGCAGCGTTAGGACGGGGAACACTGAAGCTTTCTTT.

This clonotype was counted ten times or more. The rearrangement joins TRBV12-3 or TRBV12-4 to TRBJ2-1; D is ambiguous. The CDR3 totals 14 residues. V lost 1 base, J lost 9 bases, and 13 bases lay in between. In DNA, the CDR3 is TGTGCCAGCAGTTTAGGTGCCAGGTTCGCTGAGCAGTTCTTC. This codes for CASSLGARFAEQFF.

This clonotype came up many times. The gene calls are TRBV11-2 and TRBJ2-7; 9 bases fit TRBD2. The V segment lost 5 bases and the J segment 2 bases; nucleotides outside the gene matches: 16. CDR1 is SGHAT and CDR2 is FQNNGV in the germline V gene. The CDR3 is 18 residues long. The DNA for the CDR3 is TGTGCCAGCAGCAAAGGGGGTAGCGGGAGATATAGACCCTACGAGCAGTACGTC. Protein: CASSKGGSGRYRPYEQYV.

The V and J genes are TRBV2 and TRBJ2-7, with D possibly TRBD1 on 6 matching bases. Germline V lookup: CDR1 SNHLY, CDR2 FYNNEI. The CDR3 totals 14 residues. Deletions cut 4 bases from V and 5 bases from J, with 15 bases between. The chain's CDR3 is CASSASHRADEQYF. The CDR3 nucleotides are TGTGCCAGCAGTGCTTCACACAGGGCGGACGAGCAGTACTTC.

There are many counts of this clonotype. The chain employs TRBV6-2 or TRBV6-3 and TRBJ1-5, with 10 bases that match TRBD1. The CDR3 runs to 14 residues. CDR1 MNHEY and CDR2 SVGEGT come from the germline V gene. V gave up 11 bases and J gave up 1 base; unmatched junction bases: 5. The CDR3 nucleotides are TGTGCCGTGTCGGGACAGGGGAGCAATCAGCCCCAGCATTTT. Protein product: CAVSGQGSNQPQHF.

CDR3 loop: CASSQGAVYGYTF. CDR3 in DNA: TGTGCCAGCAGCCAAGGAGCGGTTTATGGCTACACCTTC. The chain uses TRBV3-1 and TRBJ1-2; D is unclear. The germline V gene has CDR1 LGHDT and CDR2 YNNKEL (reference sequence). Trimming took 1 base from V and 5 from J, leaving 8 bases between them. The CDR3 spans 13 residues.

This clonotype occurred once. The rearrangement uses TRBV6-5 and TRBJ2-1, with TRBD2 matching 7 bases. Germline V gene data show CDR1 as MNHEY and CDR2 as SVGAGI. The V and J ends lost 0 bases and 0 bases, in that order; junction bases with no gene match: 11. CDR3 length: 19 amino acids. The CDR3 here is CASSYSSPSGRSSYNEQFF. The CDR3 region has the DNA TGTGCCAGCAGTTACTCGTCTCCTAGCGGTCGTAGCTCCTACAATGAGCAGTTCTTC.

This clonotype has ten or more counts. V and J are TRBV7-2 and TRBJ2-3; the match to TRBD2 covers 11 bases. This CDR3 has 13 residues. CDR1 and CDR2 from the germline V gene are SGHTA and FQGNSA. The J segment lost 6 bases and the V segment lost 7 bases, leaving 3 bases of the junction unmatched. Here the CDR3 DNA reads TGTGCCAGCAAGACTAGCGGGACGGATACGCAGTATTTT. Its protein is CASKTSGTDTQYF.

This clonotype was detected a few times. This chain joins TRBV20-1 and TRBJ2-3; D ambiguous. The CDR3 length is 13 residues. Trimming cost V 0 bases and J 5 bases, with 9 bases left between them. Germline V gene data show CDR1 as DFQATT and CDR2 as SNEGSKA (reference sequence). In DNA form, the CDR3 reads TGCAGTGCTAGAGAAACCGGTCGAGATACGCAGTATTTT. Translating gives CSARETGRDTQYF.

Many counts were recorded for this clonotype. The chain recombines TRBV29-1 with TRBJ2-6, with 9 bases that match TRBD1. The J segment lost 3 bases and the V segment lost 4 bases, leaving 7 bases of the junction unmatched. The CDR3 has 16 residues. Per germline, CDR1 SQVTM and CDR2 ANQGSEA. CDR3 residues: CSVAGQGSFGANVLTF. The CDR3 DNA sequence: TGCAGCGTTGCGGGACAGGGTTCATTTGGGGCCAACGTCCTGACTTTC.

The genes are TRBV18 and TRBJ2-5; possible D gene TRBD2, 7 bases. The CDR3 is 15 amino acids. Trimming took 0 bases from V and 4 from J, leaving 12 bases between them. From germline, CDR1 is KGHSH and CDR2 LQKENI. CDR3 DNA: TGTGCCAGCTCACCACCGGGGGGGCTAGGAGAGACCCAGTACTTC. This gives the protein CASSPPGGLGETQYF.

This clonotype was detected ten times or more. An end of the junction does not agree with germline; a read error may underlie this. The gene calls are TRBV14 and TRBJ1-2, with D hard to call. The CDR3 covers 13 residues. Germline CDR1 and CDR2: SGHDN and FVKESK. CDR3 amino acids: CASSQDMVQPRAF. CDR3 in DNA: TGTGCCAGCAGCCAAGATATGGTACAGCCACGAGCCTTC.

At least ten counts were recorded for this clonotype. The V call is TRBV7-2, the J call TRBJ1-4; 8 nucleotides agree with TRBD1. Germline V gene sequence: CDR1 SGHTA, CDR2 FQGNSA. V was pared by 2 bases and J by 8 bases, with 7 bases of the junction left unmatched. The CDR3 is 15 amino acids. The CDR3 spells CASSLQGQEWEKLFF. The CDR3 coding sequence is TGTGCCAGCAGCTTACAGGGACAGGAGTGGGAAAAACTGTTTTTT. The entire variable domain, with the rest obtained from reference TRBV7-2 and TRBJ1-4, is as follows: GAGVSQSPSNKVTEKGKDVELRCDPISGHTALYWYRQSLGQGLEFLIYFQGNSAPDKSGLPSDRFSAERTGGSVSTLTIQRTQQEDSAVYLCASSLQGQEWEKLFFGSGTQLSVL.